This T cell receptor beta chain was found in a study of blood T cell repertoires in COVID-19. Study-wide background: Sample material is recorded as cDNA or gDNA derived from T cells, B-cell-depleted T cells, or PBMCs.

In the authors' methods: From reference gene primer amplification, estimates of nucleated cell counts were derived. Produced via immunoSEQ multiplex PCR; TCRdb's table is partial and in-frame only. V, J and clone size are those of that table, while D and trimming were read from the DNA. The sample includes about 210,000 clones, around 86% of them seen just once. The CDR3 totals 16 residues. The trim removed 9 bases at V and 0 bases at J, leaving 6 bases unmatched. Germline V gives CDR1 LNHDA, CDR2 SQIVND (reference sequence). Patients of the Seattle cohort, enrolled during active infection, were followed longitudinally.

The chain has TRBV19 and TRBJ2-6, with 9 nucleotides matching TRBD1. Specimen: peripheral blood. The sequence derives from a woman in her 70s with COVID-19, enrolled during active disease. Written as DNA, the CDR3 is TGTGCCAGCCGGGACAGGGATTACTCTGGGGCCAACGTCCTGACTTTC. Protein: CASRDRDYSGANVLTF.